These T cell receptor beta chains were read from a single sample in a study of CD8 T cells in Susac syndrome. A single record per CDR3 protein comes from TCRdb applying MiXCR to the immunoSEQ multiplex PCR reads. The table has approximately 200,000 distinct CDR3 sequences, 90% to 96% seen once; the top ten hold roughly 0.095%. The sample taken for sequencing was CD4+ T cells from PBMCs. These receptor sequences come from a human donor with multiple sclerosis. Both conserved end residues are part of each CDR3. The order of the fields is V gene, J gene, CDR3 protein.

V gene: TRBV7-2; J gene: TRBJ1-1; CDR3 protein: CASSFLGSQSSAFF
V gene: TRBV20-1; J gene: TRBJ2-3; CDR3 protein: CSAREGSSTDTQYF
V gene: TRBV12-3/TRBV12-4; J gene: TRBJ2-1; CDR3 protein: CASSFGQGSYNEQFF
V gene: TRBV3-1; J gene: TRBJ2-3; CDR3 protein: CASSALPSTDTQYF
V gene: TRBV3-1; J gene: TRBJ2-7; CDR3 protein: CASSLKPGQGAGEQYF
V gene: TRBV30; J gene: TRBJ1-1; CDR3 protein: CAWTIKAGTEAFF
V gene: TRBV6-6; J gene: TRBJ1-5; CDR3 protein: CASSSTGGTGQPQHF
V gene: TRBV12-3/TRBV12-4; J gene: TRBJ2-7; CDR3 protein: CASLPSGQHYEQYF
V gene: TRBV5-1; J gene: TRBJ1-2; CDR3 protein: CASSFVGGREDGYTF
V gene: TRBV7-2; J gene: TRBJ1-2; CDR3 protein: CASRSDRDYGYTF
V gene: TRBV30; J gene: TRBJ2-7; CDR3 protein: CAWSRTGGGEQYF
V gene: TRBV10-3; J gene: TRBJ2-1; CDR3 protein: CAISDQPQYNEQFF
V gene: TRBV30; J gene: TRBJ2-2; CDR3 protein: CAWSVQGGTGELFF
V gene: TRBV20-1; J gene: TRBJ2-7; CDR3 protein: CSAIGDRATYEQYF
V gene: TRBV9; J gene: TRBJ1-2; CDR3 protein: CASSVGQGKYGYTF
V gene: TRBV29-1; J gene: TRBJ1-3; CDR3 protein: CSAGPTSGNTIYF
V gene: TRBV5-4; J gene: TRBJ1-2; CDR3 protein: CASSTQGGGSDGYTF
V gene: TRBV6-2/TRBV6-3; J gene: TRBJ1-5; CDR3 protein: CASGHRINSNQPQHF
V gene: TRBV11-1; J gene: TRBJ2-7; CDR3 protein: CASSWGGTGYEQYF
V gene: TRBV2; J gene: TRBJ2-1; CDR3 protein: CASSEEVLNEQFF
V gene: TRBV20-1; J gene: TRBJ1-4; CDR3 protein: CSAREMTGPEKLFF
V gene: TRBV6-5; J gene: TRBJ2-3; CDR3 protein: CASRLLAGSTDTQYF
V gene: TRBV30; J gene: TRBJ1-2; CDR3 protein: CAWSVATGWHGYTF
V gene: TRBV5-1; J gene: TRBJ2-5; CDR3 protein: CASSNRGQGGETQYF
V gene: TRBV5-4; J gene: TRBJ1-2; CDR3 protein: CASSFWDVGGYTF
V gene: TRBV20-1; J gene: TRBJ1-2; CDR3 protein: CSASLDYGYTF
V gene: TRBV12-3/TRBV12-4; J gene: TRBJ2-4; CDR3 protein: CASSLVTGTIQYF
V gene: TRBV7-7; J gene: TRBJ2-5; CDR3 protein: CASSLGPRDRETQYF
V gene: TRBV28; J gene: TRBJ2-1; CDR3 protein: CASTLLAGDYNEQFF
V gene: TRBV30; J gene: TRBJ1-3; CDR3 protein: CAWTPLPGGFVGNTIYF
V gene: TRBV28; J gene: TRBJ1-5; CDR3 protein: CASSTGGSGNQPQHF
V gene: TRBV15; J gene: TRBJ2-1; CDR3 protein: CATSTGDWGNEQFF
V gene: TRBV2; J gene: TRBJ1-6; CDR3 protein: CASRGRENSPLHF
V gene: TRBV5-1; J gene: TRBJ2-7; CDR3 protein: CASSLDLSYEQYF
V gene: TRBV30; J gene: TRBJ2-1; CDR3 protein: CAWSVQGSGGRQTLF
V gene: TRBV28; J gene: TRBJ1-2; CDR3 protein: CASSSPGQSSYGYTF
V gene: TRBV5-6; J gene: TRBJ1-1; CDR3 protein: CASSGGTVTWNTEAFF
V gene: TRBV30; J gene: TRBJ2-7; CDR3 protein: CAWSSLRWQTTYEQYF
V gene: TRBV6-2/TRBV6-3; J gene: TRBJ2-3; CDR3 protein: CASSYRPETDTQYF
V gene: TRBV12-5; J gene: TRBJ2-3; CDR3 protein: CASGLGDRGLEDTQYF
V gene: TRBV27; J gene: TRBJ1-2; CDR3 protein: CASSLTGVRNYGYTF
V gene: TRBV30; J gene: TRBJ1-1; CDR3 protein: CAWTPPPGGLRAFF
V gene: TRBV24-1; J gene: TRBJ2-5; CDR3 protein: CATSDFSDYQETQYF
V gene: TRBV29-1; J gene: TRBJ2-7; CDR3 protein: CSVLGRDRGSYEQYF
V gene: TRBV20-1; J gene: TRBJ2-1; CDR3 protein: CSASGGFPYNEQFF
V gene: TRBV12-3/TRBV12-4; J gene: TRBJ2-3; CDR3 protein: CASQGQGVTDTQYF
V gene: TRBV19; J gene: TRBJ2-7; CDR3 protein: CASSGRQTYEQYF
V gene: TRBV5-1; J gene: TRBJ2-6; CDR3 protein: CASSPTTSGANVLTF
V gene: TRBV29-1; J gene: TRBJ1-2; CDR3 protein: CSVGDQGRHTF
V gene: TRBV7-9; J gene: TRBJ2-5; CDR3 protein: CASSVRGQGAETQYF